This T cell receptor beta chain was profiled in a study of blood T cell repertoires in COVID-19. Study background: Whether acute or convalescent, the COVID-19 samples came from the United States, Italy and Spain. The analysed material was cDNA or gDNA that came from T cells, B-cell-depleted T cells, or PBMCs.

The authors' processing: For nucleated cells, counts were estimated from reference gene primer amplification. Profiling relied on immunoSEQ multiplex PCR, and the TCRdb table lists in-frame clones only, not all of them. V and J calls and clone size are given by that table; D and trimming were obtained from the DNA. The sample has 390,000 or so clones, nearly 90% seen once. The V end was cut by 5 bases, the J end by 16 bases, with 18 bases between. Looked up from germline, CDR1 is SGHVS and CDR2 is FQNEAQ. This CDR3 region has 12 residues. This chain links TRBV7-8 with TRBJ2-1; D might be TRBD2 (5 bases). The material sequenced was peripheral blood. This sequence originates from a man aged 18 to 29 with active or convalescent COVID-19. Written as DNA, the CDR3 is TGTGCCAGCAGCCCTTATAGCGACGGCGAATTCTTC. Protein sequence: CASSPYSDGEFF.